This section outlines one T cell receptor (beta chain) sequence together with its context. Its cognate antigen is unknown. The source of the sample is a study of blood T cells in healthy people across ages. For the study at large: T cells yielded about one barcoded beta molecule per two cells through template switching. Whole-study findings and limits: It was not known whether donors were CMV positive (a possible confounder of expanded clonotype changes).

Primed by a sample-barcoded 5' primer and a J-beta primer mix, a second PCR proceeded for 7 to 11 cycles. TCRdb itself ran the 5' RACE reads through MiXCR, one entry per CDR3 protein. The sample holds about 1.4 million distinct CDR3 sequences; 59% are singletons and the top ten take 6.5% to 8.5%. J gave up 7 bases and V 1 base, and 9 bases lay outside the gene matches. The germline V gene has CDR1 MNHEY and CDR2 SMNVEV (reference sequence). This CDR3 has 18 residues. The sample was blood. The chain combines TRBV27 with TRBJ2-1, with 14 positions matching TRBD2. The clonotype was recovered from a man aged 18 to 35 in good health. The CDR3 loop is CASSLLGLAGVYKNEQFF. As DNA, the CDR3 is TGTGCCAGCAGTTTATTGGGACTAGCGGGAGTATATAAGAATGAGCAGTTCTTC.